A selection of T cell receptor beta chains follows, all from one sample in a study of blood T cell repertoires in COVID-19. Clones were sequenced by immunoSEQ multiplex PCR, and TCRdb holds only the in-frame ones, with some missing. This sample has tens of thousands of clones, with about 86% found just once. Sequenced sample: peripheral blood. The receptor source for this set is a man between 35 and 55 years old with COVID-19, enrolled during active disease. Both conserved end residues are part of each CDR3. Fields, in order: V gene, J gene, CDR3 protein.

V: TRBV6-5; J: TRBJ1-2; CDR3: CASSKPGTLYGYTF
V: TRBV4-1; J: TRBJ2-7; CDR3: CASSQVSRTGAYEQYF
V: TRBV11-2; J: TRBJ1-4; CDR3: CASSLGPRGELNEKLFF
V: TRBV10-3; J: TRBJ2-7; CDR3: CAISESNSGGSPYEQYF
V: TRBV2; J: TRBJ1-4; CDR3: CASSPRDSLGEKLFF
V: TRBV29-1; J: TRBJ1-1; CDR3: CSVDRVNTEAFF
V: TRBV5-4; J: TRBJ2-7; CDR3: CASTSRGSSYEQYF
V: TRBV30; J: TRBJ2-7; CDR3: CAWGLAEQYF
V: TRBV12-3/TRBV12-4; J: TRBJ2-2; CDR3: CASSLGARELFF
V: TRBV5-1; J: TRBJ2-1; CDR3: CASTPSGANEQFF
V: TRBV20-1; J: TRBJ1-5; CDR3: CSASRGSGDSNQPQHF
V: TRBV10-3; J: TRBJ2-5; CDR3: CAISESIAGGRKETQYF